The source of this TCR beta chain is a study of PD-1 blockade in mismatch repair-deficient tumors. Study at large: Patients had approximately 12 mismatch repair-deficient cancer types, all previously treated and progressing.

A few pembrolizumab responders had their TCRs sequenced. The CDR3 spans 11 residues. V was trimmed by 0 bases and J by 7 bases, leaving 0 bases between them. Germline lookup yields CDR1 MNHNS and CDR2 SASEGT. Only in-frame clones appear in the TCRdb table, and some are missing; sequencing was by immunoSEQ multiplex PCR. This table holds around 110,000 clones, around three quarters found once. This clone turned up a few times. The antigen remains unidentified. Overall study results and limits: Tumor-resident clones, often absent from pretreatment blood, expanded after pembrolizumab and then contracted.

Here the sequenced sample was peripheral blood, taken just over 59 weeks after starting pembrolizumab. The chain recombines TRBV6-1 with TRBJ2-2; D gene unclear. The receptor comes from an adult with mismatch repair-deficient cancer. The CDR3 protein is CASSEAGELFF. The CDR3 nucleotides read TGTGCCAGCAGTGAAGCCGGGGAGCTGTTTTTT.